The clone carrying this T cell receptor beta chain was seen only a few times. Its antigen is still unknown. The data were taken from a study of molecular identifiers for immune sequencing clone quantification. Study results and caveats: Beyond 20 RNA copies, clones held over 99% of effector molecules, compared with under 1% in naive cells.

TCRdb reprocessed the PCR reads with MiXCR, giving one entry per CDR3 protein. The profile shows 400,000 to 600,000 distinct CDR3 sequences, 20% to 25% of them singletons. V was clipped by 2 bases and J by 5 bases, with 10 bases between them. This CDR3 is built from 14 residues. Germline V gene data show CDR1 as MNHNY and CDR2 as SVGAGI (reference sequence). Sequencing was performed on naive CD8+ T cells from blood, with Jurkat cell RNA spiked in. The subset here: FACS-sorted CD8+CD4-CCR7+CD45RA+ naive T cells. The V and J genes are TRBV6-6 and TRBJ2-1; a possible D gene is TRBD1 (6 bases). The sequence derives from a human donor in good health. Some libraries in this study had Jurkat cell RNA spiked in. The CDR3 DNA reads as TGTGCCAGCAGTTACATGGCAGGGGACAATGAGCAGTTCTTC. This encodes CASSYMAGDNEQFF.